These 27 T cell receptor beta chains came from one sample sequenced in a study of T cells in Graves' hyperthyroidism and ophthalmopathy. Template material for amplifying TCR beta CDR3 regions consisted of RNA transcripts. The TCR CDR3 first-round RT-PCR relied on the HTBI primer set. TCRdb re-called the multiplex PCR reads through MiXCR, storing one row per CDR3 protein. The sample shows 300,000 to 500,000 distinct CDR3 sequences, around an eighth of them seen only once. What was sequenced was blood. These receptors originate from a man in his fifties or sixties with Graves' ophthalmopathy.

Ten or more counts support this clonotype. The rearrangement links TRBV5-1 to TRBJ2-5; TRBD1 agrees at 7 bases. Trimming at V came to 1 base and at J to 4 bases, leaving 10 bases not matched to a gene. Germline CDR1 and CDR2: SGHRS and YFSETQ. This CDR3 contains 16 residues. The CDR3 spells CASSLTSTGFGETQYF. The CDR3 DNA reads as TGCGCCAGCAGCTTGACCTCGACAGGGTTCGGAGAGACCCAGTACTTC.

This clonotype was seen many times. This rearrangement joins TRBV14 to TRBJ2-1; the D gene is possibly TRBD2 (5 bases). V gave up 4 bases and J gave up 2 bases, with 9 bases separating them. The CDR3 loop spans 14 amino acids. Per the germline V gene, CDR1 is SGHDN and CDR2 is FVKESK. CDR3 residues: CASSPEAAYNEQFF. CDR3 bases: TGTGCCAGCAGCCCCGAAGCGGCCTACAATGAGCAGTTCTTC.

This clonotype was seen only a few times. V gene TRBV4-1 combines with J gene TRBJ1-5, with D unresolved. Trimming shortened V by 0 bases and J by 1 base, and 10 bases separated the two germline ends. The length of the CDR3 is 16 residues. Germline V gene data show CDR1 as MGHRA and CDR2 as YSYEKL. The CDR3 here is CASSQDLMGSNQPQHF. CDR3 bases: TGCGCCAGCAGCCAAGATCTTATGGGGAGCAATCAGCCCCAGCATTTT.

A few counts support this clonotype. This chain joins TRBV12-3 or TRBV12-4 and TRBJ2-3; no clear D. V gave up 2 bases and J gave up 5 bases, with 2 bases separating them. This CDR3 is built from 11 residues. CDR3 DNA sequence: TGTGCCAGCAGTTTAAAAGATACGCAGTATTTT. Translated, it gives CASSLKDTQYF.

This clonotype has ten or more counts. The rearrangement joins TRBV20-1 to TRBJ2-1; TRBD2 matches at 7 bases. The germline V gene has CDR1 DFQATT and CDR2 SNEGSKA (reference sequence). V lost 4 bases, J lost 8 bases, and 11 bases stayed unmatched. This CDR3 is built from 14 residues. The CDR3 DNA reads as TGCAGTGCTACTAAGGGAGGGCCCGGGGATGAGCAGTTCTTC. It yields the protein CSATKGGPGDEQFF.

This clonotype was detected ten times or more. This chain connects TRBV30 to TRBJ2-1; D gene ambiguous. The length of the CDR3 is 15 residues. Trimming stripped 0 bases from V and 10 bases from J, with 19 bases between. Germline V gives CDR1 GTSNPN, CDR2 SVGIG (reference sequence). CDR3 residues: CAWSVRAGRSGEQFF. The CDR3 DNA reads as TGTGCCTGGAGTGTACGTGCAGGACGGAGTGGGGAGCAGTTCTTC.

This clonotype was seen ten or more times. The rearrangement uses TRBV2 and TRBJ2-7; D ambiguous. Germline CDR1 and CDR2: SNHLY and FYNNEI. CDR3 length equals 10 residues. Trimming stripped 4 bases from V and 5 bases from J, with 3 bases between. Here the CDR3 DNA reads TGTGCCAGCAGTGCCCACGAGCAGTACTTC. The encoded protein is CASSAHEQYF.

In this sample, this clonotype turned up many times. The chain links TRBV7-2 to TRBJ2-5, with TRBD2 identical over 10 bases. V lost 3 bases to trimming and J lost 4 bases; unmatched junction nucleotides: 5. CDR1 and CDR2 from the germline V gene are SGHTA and FQGNSA. This CDR3 has 15 residues. CDR3 sequence (DNA): TGTGCCAGCAGCTTTTCTAGCGGGAGTTTAGAGACCCAGTACTTC. Its translation: CASSFSSGSLETQYF. Full variable domain (rest looked up from reference TRBV7-2 and TRBJ2-5): GAGVSQSPSNKVTEKGKDVELRCDPISGHTALYWYRQSLGQGLEFLIYFQGNSAPDKSGLPSDRFSAERTGGSVSTLTIQRTQQEDSAVYLCASSFSSGSLETQYFGPGTRLLVL.

This clonotype showed up just a few times. The chain carries TRBV6-4 and TRBJ2-7; maybe TRBD1 (5 bases). CDR3 length equals 14 residues. Germline V lookup: CDR1 MRHNA, CDR2 SNTAGT. Trimming pared 4 bases from V and 1 base from J, leaving 11 bases between. The CDR3 nucleotides are TGTGCCAGCAGTGTGGACACCGAATCCTACGAGCAGTACTTC. This sequence encodes CASSVDTESYEQYF.

The V gene is TRBV7-9, the J gene TRBJ2-2, with 11 bases that match TRBD2. Unmatched junction bases numbered 4, after V lost 2 bases and J lost 5 bases. This CDR3 is built from 16 residues. In germline, CDR1 is SEHNR, CDR2 FQNEAQ (reference sequence). The CDR3 sequence is CASSLSRTSGTGELFF. The CDR3 DNA follows: TGTGCCAGCAGCTTAAGTAGGACTAGCGGGACCGGGGAGCTGTTTTTT. Based on the CDR3 plus reference TRBV7-9 and TRBJ2-2, the full variable domain is DTGVSQNPRHKITKRGQNVTFRCDPISEHNRLYWYRQTLGQGPEFLTYFQNEAQLEKSRLLSDRFSAERPKGSFSTLEIQRTEQGDSAMYLCASSLSRTSGTGELFFGEGSRLTVL.

This clonotype has only a few counts. The chain links TRBV6-1 to TRBJ2-1; D possibly uses TRBD1 or TRBD2 (7 bases each). The CDR3 extends over 16 amino acids. Trimming removed 6 bases at V and 5 bases at J, with 20 bases between. The germline V gene encodes CDR1 MNHNS and CDR2 SASEGT. This chain's CDR3 is CASSPGGVLMNNEQFF. The CDR3 DNA reads TGTGCCAGCAGCCCAGGGGGGGTCCTTATGAACAATGAGCAGTTCTTC.

This clonotype was observed at least ten times. The chain has TRBV7-9 and TRBJ2-1, with 12 bases lining up with TRBD2. CDR1 and CDR2 from the germline V gene are SEHNR and FQNEAQ (reference sequence). The CDR3 sequence is 13 residues long. J gave up 10 bases and V 11 bases, and 9 bases lay outside the gene matches. Written as DNA, the CDR3 is TGTGCCGCACGTCTAGCGGGAGGGCCGGAGCAGTTCTTC. Its translation: CAARLAGGPEQFF.

This clonotype was seen ten or more times. The genes are TRBV3-1 and TRBJ1-2; D call uncertain. The CDR3 spans 14 residues. Germline V gives CDR1 LGHDT, CDR2 YNNKEL (reference sequence). With 0 bases removed from V and 8 bases from J, the gap between germline ends came to 13 bases. DNA of the CDR3: TGTGCCAGCAGCCAAGATTCGGGGAACGGGGGCTACACCTTC. It encodes CASSQDSGNGGYTF.

As concerns this clonotype: This may stem from a read error, because a much larger clone lies one nucleotide away. The missing conserved phenylalanine or tryptophan at the end of this CDR3 makes a read error likely. The chain uses TRBV7-2 and TRBJ2-5, with a weak D call TRBD2 (6 bases). CDR1 and CDR2 (germline): SGHTA, FQGNSA. V lost 7 bases to trimming and J lost 3 bases, with 12 bases between them. The CDR3 contains 13 residues. The CDR3 DNA reads TGTGCCAGCACCCGCCCGGGGGAAGAGACCCAGTACCTC. Its protein product is CASTRPGEETQYL.

V and J are TRBV7-9 and TRBJ2-5, with TRBD1 identical over 9 bases. After removal of 8 bases from V and 0 bases from J, the junction contained 10 bases not matched to a gene. Germline V lookup: CDR1 SEHNR, CDR2 FQNEAQ (reference sequence). The CDR3 sequence is 16 residues long. The CDR3 DNA follows: TGTGCCAGCCGGCCGTGGGACAGGGAGTACCAAGAGACCCAGTACTTC. Amino acids: CASRPWDREYQETQYF.

This clonotype was counted between two and nine times. The gene calls are TRBV7-9 and TRBJ2-3, with TRBD2 matching over 10 bases. The CDR3 is 13 amino acids. The J segment lost 6 bases and the V segment lost 11 bases, leaving 8 bases of the junction unmatched. CDR1 is SEHNR, CDR2 FQNEAQ, per germline (reference sequence). The CDR3 loop is CAWGGTSVDTQYF. The CDR3 region has the DNA TGTGCCTGGGGGGGGACTAGCGTGGATACGCAGTATTTT.

This clonotype was detected once. One junction end disagrees with the germline gene, perhaps due to a read error. The chain joins TRBV5-1 to TRBJ2-2, with D possibly matching TRBD2 (5 bases). The CDR3 has 14 residues. Germline V CDR1 and CDR2: SGHRS, YFSETQ. CDR3 bases: TGCGCCAGCAGCCCCGGACTTAACACCGGGGAGCTGGTTTTT. Translated, it gives CASSPGLNTGELVF. Drawing the rest from reference TRBV5-1 and TRBJ2-2, the complete variable domain is KAGVTQTPRYLIKTRGQQVTLSCSPISGHRSVSWYQQTPGQGLQFLFEYFSETQRNKGNFPGRFSGRQFSNSRSEMNVSTLELGDSALYLCASSPGLNTGELVFGEGSRLTVL.

The chain has TRBV28 and TRBJ2-7; D remains ambiguous. V lost 6 bases, J lost 5 bases, and 14 bases lay in between. Germline lookup yields CDR1 MDHEN and CDR2 SYDVKM. CDR3 length: 13 amino acids. CDR3 in amino acids: CASSYGGRDEQYF. As DNA, the CDR3 is TGTGCCAGCAGCTACGGTGGGCGCGACGAGCAGTACTTC.

V usage is TRBV29-1 and J usage is TRBJ2-1; D uncertain. Trimming shortened V by 3 bases and J by 1 base, and 1 base separated the two germline ends. This CDR3 is 11 amino acids long. Germline assignment: CDR1 SQVTM and CDR2 ANQGSEA. The CDR3 loop reads CSVDSYNEQFF. The CDR3 DNA reads TGCAGCGTTGATTCCTACAATGAGCAGTTCTTC.

This clonotype appeared many times. V gene TRBV11-2 combines with J gene TRBJ1-1; D uncertain. With 2 bases removed from V and 8 bases from J, the gap between germline ends came to 9 bases. Germline-derived CDR1 and CDR2 are SGHAT and FQNNGV. The CDR3 has 12 amino acids. The CDR3 region has the DNA TGTGCCAGCAGCTTAAACACGGCCGAAGCTTTCTTT. Its protein product is CASSLNTAEAFF. Full variable domain (rest looked up from reference TRBV11-2 and TRBJ1-1): EAGVAQSPRYKIIEKRQSVAFWCNPISGHATLYWYQQILGQGPKLLIQFQNNGVVDDSQLPKDRFSAERLKGVDSTLKIQPAKLEDSAVYLCASSLNTAEAFFGQGTRLTVV.

The V gene is TRBV9, the J gene TRBJ2-3; 11 bases align to TRBD1. The V segment lost 0 bases and the J segment 1 base; nucleotides outside the gene matches: 13. Germline loops: CDR1 SGDLS, CDR2 YYNGEE. The CDR3 sequence is 20 residues long. DNA of the CDR3: TGTGCCAGCAGCGTAGCCCCTGGAGCGGGACAGGGGGTCGGCACAGATACGCAGTATTTT. Protein: CASSVAPGAGQGVGTDTQYF.

This clonotype came up many times. The genes are TRBV30 and TRBJ1-2, with D possibly matching TRBD1 (6 bases). Germline-derived CDR1 and CDR2 are GTSNPN and SVGIG (reference sequence). CDR3 length: 12 amino acids. Trimming shortened V by 4 bases and J by 8 bases, and 14 bases separated the two germline ends. CDR3 loop: CAWNWGREGYTF. The CDR3 DNA reads as TGTGCCTGGAATTGGGGGCGGGAGGGCTACACCTTC.

This clonotype was seen a handful of times. This chain uses TRBV7-6 with TRBJ2-1; D gene unclear. CDR1 is SGHVS, CDR2 FNYEAQ, per germline. This CDR3 region has 12 residues. V was trimmed by 4 bases and J by 6 bases, leaving 7 bases between them. CDR3 in DNA: TGTGCCAGCAGCTCAGCCCTCAATGAGCAGTTCTTC. It encodes CASSSALNEQFF. The variable domain in full, completed from reference TRBV7-6 and TRBJ2-1, reads GAGVSQSPRYKVTKRGQDVALRCDPISGHVSLYWYRQALGQGPEFLTYFNYEAQQDKSGLPNDRFSAERPEGSISTLTIQRTEQRDSAMYRCASSSALNEQFFGPGTRLTVL.

V is TRBV5-1 and J is TRBJ1-4; no clear D gene. Per germline, CDR1 SGHRS and CDR2 YFSETQ. Deletions cut 7 bases from V and 4 bases from J, with 20 bases between. The length of the CDR3 is 16 residues. CDR3 sequence reads: CASRREAGFDNEKLFF. DNA of the CDR3: TGCGCCAGCCGCCGCGAAGCTGGGTTCGATAATGAAAAACTGTTTTTT.

This clonotype has at least ten counts. This chain connects TRBV2 to TRBJ2-2; 12 bases are shared with TRBD2. CDR1 and CDR2 (germline): SNHLY, FYNNEI. The CDR3 loop spans 15 amino acids. V shed 5 bases and J 5 bases; nucleotides not matched to a gene: 3. DNA of the CDR3: TGTGCCAGCAGTTTTGGGACTAGCGGGACCGGGGAGCTGTTTTTT. Residues: CASSFGTSGTGELFF. Full variable domain (outside the CDR3, taken from reference TRBV2 and TRBJ2-2): EPEVTQTPSHQVTQMGQEVILRCVPISNHLYFYWYRQILGQKVEFLVSFYNNEISEKSEIFDDQFSVERPDGSNFTLKIRSTKLEDSAMYFCASSFGTSGTGELFFGEGSRLTVL.

This clonotype was recorded many times. The chain uses TRBV18 and TRBJ2-3; D unclear. In germline, CDR1 is KGHSH, CDR2 LQKENI. There are 15 residues in the CDR3. Trimming removed 0 bases at V and 2 bases at J, with 9 bases between. CDR3 in amino acids: CASSPPGGHTDTQYF. Here the CDR3 DNA reads TGTGCCAGCTCACCACCAGGCGGTCACACAGATACGCAGTATTTT.

This clonotype has a count of ten or more. The chain links TRBV29-1 to TRBJ2-3; 11 positions match TRBD2. Germline V CDR1 and CDR2: SQVTM, ANQGSEA. This CDR3 has 16 residues. V gave up 1 base and J gave up 2 bases; unmatched junction bases: 5. The chain's CDR3 is CSVEAGLAGFTDTQYF. The CDR3 DNA reads TGCAGCGTTGAAGCAGGACTAGCGGGTTTCACAGATACGCAGTATTTT.